A selection of T cell receptor beta chains follows, all from one sample in a study of blood T cell repertoires in COVID-19. Repertoires were generated with immunoSEQ multiplex PCR, while TCRdb's copy carries only in-frame clones and drops some. The sample contains 150,000 or so clones, roughly 88% of which appear only once. Input material: PBMCs or T cells enriched from blood (not recorded which). These receptors originate from a man between 65 and 85 years old who had been exposed to COVID-19. Both conserved end residues are part of each CDR3. Each record gives: V gene, D gene, clone size, J gene, CDR3 protein, CDR3 DNA. A D gene is named only where the DNA matches it firmly. Rows give clone size only sometimes, using once, few, many, or a class for an expanded clone.

V: TRBV2
D: .
size: .
J: TRBJ1-1
CDR3: CASAGNTEAFF
DNA: TGTGCCAGCGCAGGGAACACTGAAGCTTTCTTT

V: TRBV19
D: TRBD1
size: .
J: TRBJ2-2
CDR3: CASQGTGIPGELFF
DNA: TGTGCCAGCCAAGGGACAGGGATTCCCGGGGAGCTGTTTTTT

V: TRBV7-2
D: .
size: .
J: TRBJ1-5
CDR3: CASSPPGYSNQPQHF
DNA: TGTGCCAGCAGCCCACCAGGTTATAGCAATCAGCCCCAGCATTTT

V: TRBV24-1
D: .
size: .
J: TRBJ1-4
CDR3: CATSFPSHKLFF
DNA: TGTGCCACCAGTTTTCCCTCACATAAACTGTTTTTT

V: TRBV19
D: TRBD1
size: .
J: TRBJ1-2
CDR3: CASSSGDRGPLPPYGYTF
DNA: TGTGCCAGTAGTTCGGGGGACAGGGGGCCGCTACCCCCCTATGGCTACACCTTC

V: TRBV27
D: TRBD1
size: .
J: TRBJ1-1
CDR3: CASSFDRGNTEAFF
DNA: TGTGCCAGCAGTTTCGACAGGGGAAACACTGAAGCTTTCTTT

V: TRBV7-2
D: TRBD2
size: .
J: TRBJ2-2
CDR3: CASSPGLAGASTGELFF
DNA: TGTGCCAGCAGCCCCGGACTAGCGGGGGCCAGTACCGGGGAGCTGTTTTTT

V: TRBV27
D: .
size: .
J: TRBJ2-2
CDR3: CASSSTGWDTGELFF
DNA: TGTGCCAGCAGTAGCACAGGGTGGGACACCGGGGAGCTGTTTTTT

V: TRBV4-3
D: .
size: .
J: TRBJ2-5
CDR3: CARKTAGKTQYF
DNA: TGCGCCAGAAAGACGGCGGGGAAGACCCAGTACTTC

V: TRBV5-1
D: TRBD1
size: .
J: TRBJ1-2
CDR3: CASSSTGQEPSNYGYTF
DNA: TGCGCCAGCAGCTCTACAGGACAGGAGCCCTCTAACTATGGCTACACCTTC

V: TRBV7-2
D: .
size: .
J: TRBJ2-1
CDR3: CASSLLAPVGNEQFF
DNA: TGTGCCAGCAGCCTCCTGGCCCCGGTCGGGAATGAGCAGTTCTTC

V: TRBV28
D: .
size: .
J: TRBJ2-7
CDR3: CASRPFFRDTSSYEQYF
DNA: TGTGCCAGCAGACCCTTTTTCCGGGACACCAGCTCCTACGAGCAGTACTTC

V: TRBV28
D: .
size: .
J: TRBJ2-1
CDR3: CASSLSGVSYNEQFF
DNA: TGTGCCAGCAGTTTATCAGGGGTCAGTTACAATGAGCAGTTCTTC

V: TRBV7-2
D: .
size: .
J: TRBJ2-7
CDR3: CASSSTGPYEQYF
DNA: TGTGCCAGCAGCTCTACTGGGCCCTACGAGCAGTACTTC

V: TRBV28
D: TRBD2
size: .
J: TRBJ2-1
CDR3: CASSRLAGDNEQFF
DNA: TGTGCCAGCAGCCGACTAGCGGGAGACAATGAGCAGTTCTTC

V: TRBV3-1/TRBV3-2
D: .
size: .
J: TRBJ1-2
CDR3: CASSQGSARGTKSYTF
DNA: TGTGCCAGCAGCCAAGGATCGGCCCGTGGGACAAAAAGCTACACCTTC

V: TRBV6-2/TRBV6-3
D: TRBD1
size: .
J: TRBJ2-3
CDR3: CASSNGQGSTDTQYF
DNA: TGTGCCAGCAGCAACGGACAGGGCAGCACAGATACGCAGTATTTT

V: TRBV3-1/TRBV3-2
D: .
size: .
J: TRBJ1-5
CDR3: CASSRGLMNQPQHF
DNA: TGTGCCAGCAGCCGAGGCTTAATGAATCAGCCCCAGCATTTT

V: TRBV9
D: .
size: once
J: TRBJ1-2
CDR3: CASSGTGSYGYTF
DNA: TGTGCCAGCAGCGGTACAGGGTCCTATGGCTACACCTTC

V: TRBV7-9
D: TRBD2
size: .
J: TRBJ2-5
CDR3: CASSPGALAGGARETQYF
DNA: TGTGCCAGCAGCCCGGGGGCATTAGCGGGAGGCGCGCGGGAGACCCAGTACTTC

V: TRBV4-3
D: TRBD2
size: .
J: TRBJ2-3
CDR3: CASSQRGGGFTDTQYF
DNA: TGCGCCAGCAGCCAAAGGGGCGGGGGTTTCACAGATACGCAGTATTTT

V: TRBV7-2
D: TRBD1
size: .
J: TRBJ1-5
CDR3: CASSLEGAVSNQPQHF
DNA: TGTGCCAGCAGCTTAGAGGGGGCAGTTAGCAATCAGCCCCAGCATTTT

V: TRBV2
D: .
size: .
J: TRBJ2-1
CDR3: CASRLIYNEQFF
DNA: TGTGCCAGCAGACTCATCTACAATGAGCAGTTCTTC

V: TRBV18
D: .
size: .
J: TRBJ2-1
CDR3: CASSPGQNEQFF
DNA: TGTGCCAGCTCACCCGGACAGAATGAGCAGTTCTTC

V: TRBV7-2
D: TRBD1
size: .
J: TRBJ1-2
CDR3: CASSLTGAEGYTF
DNA: TGTGCCAGCAGCCTCACAGGGGCGGAAGGCTACACCTTC

V: TRBV10-1
D: TRBD2
size: .
J: TRBJ2-3
CDR3: CASSELTSGRSDTQYF
DNA: TGCGCCAGCAGTGAGCTGACTAGCGGGAGGTCAGATACGCAGTATTTT

V: TRBV24-1
D: .
size: .
J: TRBJ1-2
CDR3: CATSPLVANYGYTF
DNA: TGTGCCACCAGCCCCCTCGTTGCTAACTATGGCTACACCTTC

V: TRBV7-9
D: TRBD2
size: .
J: TRBJ2-3
CDR3: CASRRLAGPTDTQYF
DNA: TGTGCCAGCAGGCGACTAGCGGGACCCACAGATACGCAGTATTTT

V: TRBV4-3
D: .
size: few
J: TRBJ1-2
CDR3: CASSQGSASQYGYTF
DNA: TGCGCCAGCAGCCAAGGTAGCGCCTCTCAGTATGGCTACACCTTC

V: TRBV4-3
D: TRBD1
size: .
J: TRBJ1-2
CDR3: CASSPTASRTGIYGYTF
DNA: TGCGCCAGCAGCCCGACGGCCTCCAGGACAGGGATCTATGGCTACACCTTC

V: TRBV7-2
D: .
size: .
J: TRBJ1-1
CDR3: CASSSQWGRSLLFSTEAFF
DNA: TGTGCCAGCAGCTCCCAGTGGGGCAGGTCTCTGCTCTTTTCCACTGAAGCTTTCTTT

V: TRBV5-1
D: .
size: .
J: TRBJ2-3
CDR3: CASSPGGASTDTQYF
DNA: TGCGCCAGCAGCCCTGGCGGGGCTAGCACAGATACGCAGTATTTT

V: TRBV6-5
D: TRBD1
size: few
J: TRBJ1-5
CDR3: CASRRQGSNQPQHF
DNA: TGTGCCAGCAGACGACAGGGAAGCAATCAGCCCCAGCATTTT

V: TRBV2
D: TRBD1
size: .
J: TRBJ2-5
CDR3: CASSETTGGAGTQYF
DNA: TGTGCCAGCAGTGAAACCACAGGGGGCGCGGGGACCCAGTACTTC

V: TRBV28
D: .
size: .
J: TRBJ2-7
CDR3: CASSFIQGPSYEQYF
DNA: TGTGCCAGCAGTTTTATCCAGGGGCCTTCCTACGAGCAGTACTTC

V: TRBV9
D: .
size: .
J: TRBJ2-1
CDR3: CASSPGPSGKQFF
DNA: TGTGCTAGCAGCCCTGGCCCAAGCGGTAAGCAGTTCTTC

V: TRBV4-2
D: .
size: .
J: TRBJ2-3
CDR3: CASSPAGGRSTDTQYF
DNA: TGTGCCAGCAGCCCGGCAGGAGGCAGGAGTACAGATACGCAGTATTTT

V: TRBV6-6
D: .
size: few
J: TRBJ1-1
CDR3: CASSQGRNTEAFF
DNA: TGTGCCAGCAGCCAGGGGAGGAACACTGAAGCTTTCTTT

V: TRBV10-3
D: TRBD2
size: .
J: TRBJ2-2
CDR3: CAISRLAGDPNTGELFF
DNA: TGTGCCATCAGTCGACTAGCGGGGGACCCGAACACCGGGGAGCTGTTTTTT

V: TRBV3-1/TRBV3-2
D: TRBD1
size: few
J: TRBJ2-2
CDR3: CASSAIPGQGNTGELFF
DNA: TGTGCCAGCAGCGCTATCCCGGGACAGGGAAACACCGGGGAGCTGTTTTTT

V: TRBV2
D: .
size: .
J: TRBJ1-2
CDR3: CASSQTGLGYTF
DNA: TGTGCCAGCAGCCAGACAGGTTTGGGCTACACCTTC

V: TRBV5-8
D: TRBD1
size: few
J: TRBJ2-6
CDR3: CASSLLSTGGYVLTF
DNA: TGTGCCAGCAGCTTGTTGTCAACAGGGGGCTACGTCCTGACTTTC

V: TRBV11-2
D: .
size: .
J: TRBJ1-2
CDR3: CASSAGGVYGYTF
DNA: TGTGCCAGCAGCGCTGGGGGGGTTTATGGCTACACCTTC

V: TRBV7-6
D: .
size: .
J: TRBJ1-2
CDR3: CASSLEVQGTHGYTF
DNA: TGTGCCAGCAGCTTAGAAGTCCAGGGAACCCATGGCTACACCTTC

V: TRBV3-1/TRBV3-2
D: TRBD1
size: .
J: TRBJ2-5
CDR3: CASSQDPGTGSGTQYF
DNA: TGTGCCAGCAGCCAAGATCCCGGGACAGGGAGCGGGACCCAGTACTTC

V: TRBV9
D: TRBD2
size: .
J: TRBJ2-3
CDR3: CASSVLAGEGTDTQYF
DNA: TGTGCCAGCAGCGTCTTAGCGGGAGAGGGCACAGATACGCAGTATTTT

V: TRBV5-1
D: TRBD1
size: once
J: TRBJ1-1
CDR3: CASSIAAGGDKNTEAFF
DNA: TGCGCCAGCAGCATCGCGGCAGGGGGAGATAAGAACACTGAAGCTTTCTTT

V: TRBV6-5
D: .
size: .
J: TRBJ1-5
CDR3: CASGLPREDNQPQHF
DNA: TGTGCCAGCGGATTGCCCAGGGAGGACAATCAGCCCCAGCATTTT

V: TRBV25-1
D: TRBD1
size: .
J: TRBJ2-5
CDR3: CASSPPGQGAETQYF
DNA: TGTGCCAGCAGTCCACCGGGACAGGGGGCAGAGACCCAGTACTTC